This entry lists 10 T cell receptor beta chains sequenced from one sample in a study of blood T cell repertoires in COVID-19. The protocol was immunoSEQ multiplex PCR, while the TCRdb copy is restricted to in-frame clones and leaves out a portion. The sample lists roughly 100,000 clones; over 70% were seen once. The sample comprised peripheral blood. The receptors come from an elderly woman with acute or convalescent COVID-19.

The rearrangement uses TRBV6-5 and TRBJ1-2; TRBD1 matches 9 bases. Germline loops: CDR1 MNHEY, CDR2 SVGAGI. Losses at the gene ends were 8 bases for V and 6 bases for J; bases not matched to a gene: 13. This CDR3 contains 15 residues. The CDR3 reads CASGRTGALVNGYTF. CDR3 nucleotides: TGTGCCAGCGGACGGACAGGGGCGTTAGTGAATGGCTACACCTTC.

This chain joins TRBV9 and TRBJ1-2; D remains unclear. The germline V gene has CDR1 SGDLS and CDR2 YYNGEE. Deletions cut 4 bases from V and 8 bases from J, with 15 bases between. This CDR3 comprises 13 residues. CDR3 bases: TGTGCCAGCAGCTCTCGTGCTCTCGGGGGCTACACCTTC. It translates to CASSSRALGGYTF.

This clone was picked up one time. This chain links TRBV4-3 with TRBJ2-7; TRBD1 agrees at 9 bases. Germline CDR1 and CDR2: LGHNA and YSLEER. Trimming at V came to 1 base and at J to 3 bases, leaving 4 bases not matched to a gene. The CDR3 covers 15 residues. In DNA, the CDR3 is TGCGCCAGCAGCCAAGGGACAGGGGTCAGCTACGAGCAGTACTTC. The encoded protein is CASSQGTGVSYEQYF.

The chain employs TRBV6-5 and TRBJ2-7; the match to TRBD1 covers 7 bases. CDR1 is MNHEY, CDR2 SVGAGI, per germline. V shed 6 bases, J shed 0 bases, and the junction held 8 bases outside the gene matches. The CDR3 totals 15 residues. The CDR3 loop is CASRLGQPSSYEQYF. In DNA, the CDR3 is TGTGCCAGCAGACTGGGACAGCCGAGCTCCTACGAGCAGTACTTC.

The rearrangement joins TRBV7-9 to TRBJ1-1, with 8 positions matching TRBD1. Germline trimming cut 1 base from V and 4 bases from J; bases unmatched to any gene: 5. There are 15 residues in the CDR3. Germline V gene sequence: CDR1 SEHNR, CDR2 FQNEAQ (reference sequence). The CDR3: CASSLGGTGGTEAFF. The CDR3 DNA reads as TGTGCCAGCAGCTTAGGGGGAACAGGGGGCACTGAAGCTTTCTTT.

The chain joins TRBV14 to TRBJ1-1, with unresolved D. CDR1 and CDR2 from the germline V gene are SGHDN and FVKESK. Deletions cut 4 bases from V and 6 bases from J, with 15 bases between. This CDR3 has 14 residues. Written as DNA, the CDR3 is TGTGCCAGCAGCCGGAGGGAGGGATCCCCTGAAGCTTTCTTT. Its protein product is CASSRREGSPEAFF.

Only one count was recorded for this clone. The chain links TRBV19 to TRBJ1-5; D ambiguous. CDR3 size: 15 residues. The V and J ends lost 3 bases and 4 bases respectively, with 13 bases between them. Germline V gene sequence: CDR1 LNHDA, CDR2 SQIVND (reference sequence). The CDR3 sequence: CASSIRWALNQPQHF. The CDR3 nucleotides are TGTGCCAGTAGTATCCGCTGGGCGTTAAATCAGCCCCAGCATTTT.

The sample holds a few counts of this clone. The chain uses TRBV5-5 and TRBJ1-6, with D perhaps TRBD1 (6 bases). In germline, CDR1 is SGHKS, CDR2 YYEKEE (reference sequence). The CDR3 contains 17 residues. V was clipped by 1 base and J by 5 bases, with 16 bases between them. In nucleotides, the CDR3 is TGTGCCAGCAGCTTGTTCTCGTTCACAGGGAATAATTCACCCCTCCACTTT. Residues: CASSLFSFTGNNSPLHF. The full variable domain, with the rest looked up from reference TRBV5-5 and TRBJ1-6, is DAGVTQSPTHLIKTRGQQVTLRCSPISGHKSVSWYQQVLGQGPQFIFQYYEKEERGRGNFPDRFSARQFPNYSSELNVNALLLGDSALYLCASSLFSFTGNNSPLHFGNGTRLTVT.

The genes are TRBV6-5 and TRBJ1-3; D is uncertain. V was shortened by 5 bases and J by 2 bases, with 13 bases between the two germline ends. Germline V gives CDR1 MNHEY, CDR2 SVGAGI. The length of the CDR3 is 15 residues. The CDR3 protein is CASSPDMNPGNTIYF. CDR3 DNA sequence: TGTGCCAGCAGTCCCGACATGAACCCTGGAAACACCATATATTTT.

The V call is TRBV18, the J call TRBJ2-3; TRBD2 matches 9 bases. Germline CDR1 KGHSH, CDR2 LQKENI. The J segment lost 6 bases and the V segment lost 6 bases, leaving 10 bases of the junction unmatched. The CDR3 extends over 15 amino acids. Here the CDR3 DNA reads TGTGCCAGCTCTGGGTCTAGCGGGGAAGCGGATACGCAGTATTTT. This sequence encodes CASSGSSGEADTQYF. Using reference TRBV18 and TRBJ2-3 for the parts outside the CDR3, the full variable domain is NAGVMQNPRHLVRRRGQEARLRCSPMKGHSHVYWYRQLPEEGLKFMVYLQKENIIDESGMPKERFSAEFPKEGPSILRIQQVVRGDSAAYFCASSGSSGEADTQYFGPGTRLTVL.